The 25 T cell receptor beta chains below were found in one sample sequenced in a study of blood T cell repertoires in COVID-19. Measured with immunoSEQ multiplex PCR; TCRdb has only the in-frame clones, and not every one. The sample yields some 290,000 clones, roughly 90% seen once. Sequencing input: peripheral blood. The receptors were sampled from a woman between 35 and 50 years old with COVID-19, enrolled during active disease.

The count of this clone is one. The CDR3 DNA follows: TGTGCCAGCAGCTTGGCCCCCGACAGCGGGTTTAATGAAAAACTGTTTTTT. Translation: CASSLAPDSGFNEKLFF. The chain uses TRBV5-5 and TRBJ1-4; D is perhaps TRBD1 (5 bases). Germline assignment: CDR1 SGHKS and CDR2 YYEKEE (reference sequence). V dropped 0 bases and J dropped 4 bases, with 16 bases sitting between them. The CDR3 extends over 17 amino acids.

The J gene is TRBJ2-7, the V gene TRBV7-3, with 8 bases fitting TRBD1. V was clipped by 1 base and J by 0 bases; unmatched bases: 5. The germline V gene encodes CDR1 SGHTA and CDR2 FQGTGA. CDR3 length: 16 amino acids. CDR3 sequence reads: CASSLNRQGSSYEQYF. CDR3 DNA sequence: TGTGCCAGCAGCTTAAACCGACAGGGGAGCTCCTACGAGCAGTACTTC.

The chain recombines TRBV6-5 with TRBJ2-3, with a weak D call TRBD2 (6 bases). CDR1 MNHEY and CDR2 SVGAGI come from the germline V gene. V lost 3 bases and J 2 bases, leaving 12 bases between the germline ends. This CDR3 region has 15 residues. CDR3 residues: CASSYIGGATDTQYF. The DNA for the CDR3 is TGTGCCAGCAGTTATATCGGGGGAGCCACAGATACGCAGTATTTT.

The chain uses TRBV6-2 or TRBV6-3 and TRBJ2-1; D may be TRBD2 (6 bases). The CDR3 length is 14 residues. Germline V gives CDR1 MNHEY, CDR2 SVGEGT. With 3 bases removed from V and 3 bases from J, the gap between germline ends came to 9 bases. The CDR3 nucleotides are TGTGCCAGCAGTTATTCGGGAGTCTACAATGAGCAGTTCTTC. This sequence encodes CASSYSGVYNEQFF.

The V call is TRBV27, the J call TRBJ2-1; TRBD2 might be the D (7 bases). Germline assignment: CDR1 MNHEY and CDR2 SMNVEV (reference sequence). The CDR3 runs 14 residues. V was cut by 5 bases and J by 6 bases, with 14 bases left in between. This CDR3 reads CASSPLGGANEQFF. CDR3 coding DNA: TGTGCCAGCAGTCCCCTGGGGGGGGCCAATGAGCAGTTCTTC.

This clone was seen only a few times. The chain links TRBV6-2 or TRBV6-3 to TRBJ1-2; D is unresolved. Trimming removed 3 bases from V and 4 bases from J, with 18 bases in between. CDR1 is MNHEY and CDR2 is SVGEGT in the germline V gene. The CDR3 consists of 16 residues. CDR3 DNA: TGTGCCAGCAGTTATCCCCCCCGTTTCCCTTTCTATGGCTACACCTTC. The encoded protein is CASSYPPRFPFYGYTF.

CDR3 in amino acids: CSVEYRVKRGYTF. In nucleotides, the CDR3 is TGCAGCGTTGAATACCGGGTAAAGAGAGGCTACACCTTC. The rearrangement uses TRBV29-1 and TRBJ1-2; D gene ambiguous. Germline V gene data show CDR1 as SQVTM and CDR2 as ANQGSEA. Trimming left V 2 bases short and J 8 bases short, with 15 bases between. CDR3 size: 13 residues. Together with reference TRBV29-1 and TRBJ1-2, the CDR3 gives the full variable domain: SAVISQKPSRDICQRGTSLTIQCQVDSQVTMMFWYRQQPGQSLTLIATANQGSEATYESGFVIDKFPISRPNLTFSTLTVSNMSPEDSSIYLCSVEYRVKRGYTFGSGTRLTVV.

In its sample, this clone was seen once. The rearrangement links TRBV5-5 to TRBJ1-1, with D perhaps matching TRBD1 (6 bases). This CDR3 contains 16 residues. Looked up from germline, CDR1 is SGHKS and CDR2 is YYEKEE (reference sequence). Trimming stripped 0 bases from V and 4 bases from J, with 16 bases between. CDR3 sequence: CASSLVRQGSFTEAFF. In DNA, the CDR3 is TGTGCCAGCAGCTTGGTTCGTCAGGGGAGTTTCACTGAAGCTTTCTTT.

The chain uses TRBV27 and TRBJ2-7; no firm D call. CDR3 length: 14 amino acids. Germline V CDR1 and CDR2: MNHEY, SMNVEV (reference sequence). V shed 6 bases and J shed 2 bases, with 14 bases lying between them. The CDR3 DNA reads as TGTGCCAGCAGGGCGGTAATTGCGGCCTACGAGCAGTACTTC. Translated: CASRAVIAAYEQYF.

Points on this clone: Other nucleotide sequences from this sample produce the same CDR3. The rearrangement joins TRBV30 to TRBJ1-5, with a possible D match to TRBD1 (5 bases). Trimming shortened V by 2 bases and J by 7 bases, and 21 bases separated the two germline ends. Germline CDR1 and CDR2: GTSNPN and SVGIG (reference sequence). The CDR3 is made up of 16 amino acids. The CDR3 spells CAWSTDGVGGGQPQHF. The CDR3 DNA reads TGTGCCTGGAGTACGGACGGGGTGGGGGGGGGACAGCCCCAGCATTTT.

Here the CDR3 reads CASSSPRGSSGNTIYF. In DNA, the CDR3 is TGTGCCAGCAGCTCCCCGAGAGGAAGCTCTGGAAACACCATATATTTT. The chain recombines TRBV7-2 with TRBJ1-3; D not resolved. CDR1 and CDR2 from the germline V gene are SGHTA and FQGNSA. V lost 4 bases and J 0 bases, leaving 13 bases between the germline ends. CDR3 size: 16 residues. The full variable domain, its missing parts supplied by reference TRBV7-2 and TRBJ1-3, is GAGVSQSPSNKVTEKGKDVELRCDPISGHTALYWYRQSLGQGLEFLIYFQGNSAPDKSGLPSDRFSAERTGGSVSTLTIQRTQQEDSAVYLCASSSPRGSSGNTIYFGEGSWLTVV.

This clone was counted a single time. The CDR3 bases are TGTGCCAGCAGCTTAGGGGGGGGGTCGGCTGGAAACACCATATATTTT. Protein product: CASSLGGGSAGNTIYF. The rearrangement joins TRBV7-8 to TRBJ1-3; weak D call: TRBD1 (5 bases). Germline V gene sequence: CDR1 SGHVS, CDR2 FQNEAQ. The ends were cut back, 1 base at V and 2 bases at J, with 12 bases in the middle. The length of the CDR3 is 16 residues.

This chain uses TRBV2 with TRBJ2-3; 9 positions match TRBD2. This CDR3 is built from 16 residues. V dropped 3 bases and J dropped 1; count of bases not matched to a gene: 5. Germline V gene sequence: CDR1 SNHLY, CDR2 FYNNEI. As DNA, the CDR3 is TGTGCCAGCAGTGAGGGTCTAGCGGGACGCACAGATACGCAGTATTTT. This codes for CASSEGLAGRTDTQYF.

This clone showed up just once. Written as DNA, the CDR3 is TGTGCCAGCAGCAACGGAGATACGCAGTATTTT. As protein: CASSNGDTQYF. The chain joins TRBV5-6 to TRBJ2-3; D not certain. V lost 4 bases, J lost 5 bases, and 5 bases lay in between. CDR1 is SGHDT and CDR2 is YYEEEE in the germline V gene. The CDR3 is 11 residues long.

The V gene is TRBV4-1, the J gene TRBJ1-5, with 7 bases aligning to TRBD1. Trimming removed 0 bases from V and 6 bases from J; junction bases left unmatched: 5. This CDR3 is 15 amino acids long. Germline values: CDR1 MGHRA, CDR2 YSYEKL. CDR3 loop: CASSQEEGAIQPQHF. The CDR3 coding sequence is TGCGCCAGCAGCCAAGAAGAGGGGGCGATTCAGCCCCAGCATTTT.

The chain couples TRBV4-2 to TRBJ2-1; the D gene is possibly TRBD1 (5 bases). Trimming took 0 bases from V and 7 from J, leaving 13 bases between them. The germline gives CDR1 LGHNA, CDR2 YNFKEQ. This CDR3 is 15 amino acids long. The DNA for the CDR3 is TGTGCCAGCAGCCAAGATAAGACAGTACCAAATGAGCAGTTCTTC. The encoded protein is CASSQDKTVPNEQFF.

V and J are TRBV5-4 and TRBJ2-7; 8 nucleotides match TRBD1. Per the germline V gene, CDR1 is SGHNT and CDR2 is YYREEE (reference sequence). V was clipped by 0 bases and J by 2 bases; unmatched bases: 4. The length of the CDR3 is 15 residues. CDR3 sequence: CASSLDKQGAYEQYF. The CDR3 DNA is TGTGCCAGCAGCTTGGATAAACAGGGGGCCTACGAGCAGTACTTC.

The chain uses TRBV11-3 and TRBJ2-7; D perhaps matches TRBD2 (5 bases). The CDR3 is made up of 12 amino acids. Trimming pared 6 bases from V and 7 bases from J, leaving 13 bases between. Germline V gene lookup returns CDR1 SGHNT and CDR2 YENEEA. The CDR3 here is CASSQARGEQYF. The CDR3 nucleotides are TGTGCCAGCAGTCAAGCCCGGGGAGAGCAGTACTTC. Full variable domain (outside the CDR3, taken from reference TRBV11-3 and TRBJ2-7): EAGVVQSPRYKIIEKKQPVAFWCNPISGHNTLYWYLQNLGQGPELLIRYENEEAVDDSQLPKDRFSAERLKGVDSTLKIQPAELGDSAVYLCASSQARGEQYFGPGTRLTVT.

The rearrangement uses TRBV15 and TRBJ2-7, with 9 bases identical to TRBD1. The CDR3 covers 16 residues. Germline CDR1 LNHNV, CDR2 YYDKDF (reference sequence). V was pared by 0 bases and J by 3 bases, with 6 bases of the junction left unmatched. The CDR3 bases are TGTGCCACCAGCAGAGATATCGAGACAGGGGGCTACGAGCAGTACTTC. The encoded protein is CATSRDIETGGYEQYF.

This chain uses TRBV5-1 with TRBJ1-2, with D hard to call. Germline V gene sequence: CDR1 SGHRS, CDR2 YFSETQ. This CDR3 is built from 14 residues. Trimming removed 1 base at V and 6 bases at J, with 13 bases between. The CDR3 bases are TGCGCCAGCAGCTTGACAGCCAATCTACATGGCTACACCTTC. Residues: CASSLTANLHGYTF.

The V and J genes are TRBV6-5 and TRBJ2-1; maybe TRBD2 (5 bases). This CDR3 has 15 residues. CDR1 is MNHEY, CDR2 SVGAGI, per germline. Trimming removed 1 base at V and 3 bases at J, with 10 bases between. The CDR3 reads CASSYFGSLYNEQFF. For the CDR3, the DNA is TGTGCCAGCAGTTACTTTGGGAGCCTCTACAATGAGCAGTTCTTC.

The V call is TRBV29-1, the J call TRBJ1-2; D gene uncertain. Germline V lookup: CDR1 SQVTM, CDR2 ANQGSEA. The length of the CDR3 is 12 residues. The V end was cut by 4 bases, the J end by 4 bases, with 10 bases between. The CDR3 DNA is TGCAGCGTTGCGGTTACCACCTATGGCTACACCTTC. It codes for CSVAVTTYGYTF.

This clone was detected only once. The rearrangement joins TRBV27 to TRBJ1-1, with a possible D match to TRBD1 (6 bases). This CDR3 contains 12 residues. Trimming took 3 bases from V and 14 from J, leaving 16 bases between them. The germline CDR1 and CDR2 sequences are MNHEY and SMNVEV (reference sequence). The DNA for the CDR3 is TGTGCCAGCAGTTTTCAGCCAGGGGAATACTTCTTT. It translates to CASSFQPGEYFF.

The V and J genes are TRBV29-1 and TRBJ1-1; tentatively, D is TRBD1 (6 bases). V gave up 7 bases and J gave up 0 bases, with 24 bases separating them. Germline-derived CDR1 and CDR2 are SQVTM and ANQGSEA. This CDR3 is built from 17 residues. The CDR3 coding sequence is TGCAGCGCCGGGGGGCGGCAGGGTTTCTCACTGAACACTGAAGCTTTCTTT. It codes for CSAGGRQGFSLNTEAFF.

This rearrangement joins TRBV6-6 to TRBJ2-7; 7 positions agree with TRBD1. CDR1 and CDR2 (germline): MNHNY, SVGAGI (reference sequence). The CDR3 is 16 residues long. Trimming took 6 bases from V and 6 from J; bases not matched to a gene: 17. The CDR3 nucleotides read TGTGCCAGCAGCCTTAGCACCGGGACAGACCTACGCGAGCAGTACTTC. Translated: CASSLSTGTDLREQYF.